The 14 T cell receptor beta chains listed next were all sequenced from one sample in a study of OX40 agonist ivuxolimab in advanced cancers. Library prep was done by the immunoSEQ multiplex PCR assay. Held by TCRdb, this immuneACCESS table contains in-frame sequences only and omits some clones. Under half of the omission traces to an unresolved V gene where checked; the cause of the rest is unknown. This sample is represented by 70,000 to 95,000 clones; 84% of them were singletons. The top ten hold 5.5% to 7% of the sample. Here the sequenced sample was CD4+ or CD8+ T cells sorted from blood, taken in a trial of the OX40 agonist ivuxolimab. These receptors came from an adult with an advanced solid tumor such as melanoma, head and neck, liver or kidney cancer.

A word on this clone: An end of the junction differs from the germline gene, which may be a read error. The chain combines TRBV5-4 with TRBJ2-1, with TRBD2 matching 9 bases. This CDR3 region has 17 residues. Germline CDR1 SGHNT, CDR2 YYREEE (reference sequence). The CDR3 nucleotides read TGCGCCAGCAGCCAAGATCCGGGACTAGCAGCCTACAATGAGCAGTTCTTC. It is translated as CASSQDPGLAAYNEQFF.

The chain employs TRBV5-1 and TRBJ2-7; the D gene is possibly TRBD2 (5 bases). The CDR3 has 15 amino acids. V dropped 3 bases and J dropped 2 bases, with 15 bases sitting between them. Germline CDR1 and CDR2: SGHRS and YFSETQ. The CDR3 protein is CASSSELVGTYEQYF. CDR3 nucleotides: TGCGCCAGCAGCTCCGAACTAGTAGGAACCTACGAGCAGTACTTC.

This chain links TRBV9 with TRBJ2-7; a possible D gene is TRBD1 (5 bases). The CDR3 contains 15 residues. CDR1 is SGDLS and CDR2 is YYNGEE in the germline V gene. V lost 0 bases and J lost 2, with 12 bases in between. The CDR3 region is CASSVDTGLTYEQYF. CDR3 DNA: TGTGCCAGCAGCGTAGATACAGGTTTGACCTACGAGCAGTACTTC.

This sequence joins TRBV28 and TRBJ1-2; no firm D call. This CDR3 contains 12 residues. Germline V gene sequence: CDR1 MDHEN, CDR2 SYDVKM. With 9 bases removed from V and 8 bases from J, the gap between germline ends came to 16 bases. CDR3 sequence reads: CASLRQKGGYTF. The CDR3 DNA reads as TGTGCCAGTCTCAGGCAGAAGGGAGGCTACACCTTC.

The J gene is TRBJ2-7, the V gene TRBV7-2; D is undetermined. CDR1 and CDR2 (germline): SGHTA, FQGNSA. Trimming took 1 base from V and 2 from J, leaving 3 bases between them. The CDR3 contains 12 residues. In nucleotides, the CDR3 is TGTGCCAGCAGCTTAGTTACCTACGAGCAGTACGTC. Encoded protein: CASSLVTYEQYV.

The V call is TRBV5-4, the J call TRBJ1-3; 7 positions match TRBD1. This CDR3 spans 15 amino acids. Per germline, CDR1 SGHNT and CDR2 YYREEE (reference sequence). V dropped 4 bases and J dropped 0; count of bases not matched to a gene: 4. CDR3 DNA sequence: TGTGCCAGCAGCATGGGACAGAGCTCTGGAAACACCATATATTTT. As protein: CASSMGQSSGNTIYF.

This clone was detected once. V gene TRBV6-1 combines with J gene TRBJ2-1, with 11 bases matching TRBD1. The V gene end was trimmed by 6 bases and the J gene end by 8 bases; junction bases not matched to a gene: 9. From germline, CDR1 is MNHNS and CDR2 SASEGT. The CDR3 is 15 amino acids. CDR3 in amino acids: CASRMGQGVLDEQFF. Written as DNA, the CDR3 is TGTGCCAGCAGGATGGGACAGGGGGTTTTGGATGAGCAGTTCTTC.

The CDR3 nucleotides are TGTGCCAGCAGCGTAGACCCAACAGGGGAGCAGTACGTC. It yields the protein CASSVDPTGEQYV. This chain uses TRBV9 with TRBJ2-7; D is perhaps TRBD1 (6 bases). Trimming took 0 bases from V and 7 from J, leaving 11 bases between them. The CDR3 has 13 residues. Germline values: CDR1 SGDLS, CDR2 YYNGEE.

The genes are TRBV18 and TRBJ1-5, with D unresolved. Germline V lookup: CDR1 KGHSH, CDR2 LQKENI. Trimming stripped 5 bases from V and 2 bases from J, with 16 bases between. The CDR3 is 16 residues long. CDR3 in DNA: TGTGCCAGCTCATCAGGACCCACCGGGGGCAATCAGCCCCAGCATTTT. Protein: CASSSGPTGGNQPQHF.

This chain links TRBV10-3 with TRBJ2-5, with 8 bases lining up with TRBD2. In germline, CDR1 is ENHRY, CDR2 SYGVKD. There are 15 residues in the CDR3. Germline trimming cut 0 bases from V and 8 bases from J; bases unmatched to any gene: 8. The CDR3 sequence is CAISESGTRGDTQYF. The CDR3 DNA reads TGTGCCATCAGTGAGTCGGGGACTAGGGGGGACACCCAGTACTTC.

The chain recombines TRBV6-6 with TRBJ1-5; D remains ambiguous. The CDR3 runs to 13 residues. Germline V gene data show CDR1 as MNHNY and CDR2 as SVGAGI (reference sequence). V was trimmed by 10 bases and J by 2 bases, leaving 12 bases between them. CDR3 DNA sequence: TGTGCCACTGAGGATCTTGGCAATCAGCCCCAGCATTTT. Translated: CATEDLGNQPQHF.

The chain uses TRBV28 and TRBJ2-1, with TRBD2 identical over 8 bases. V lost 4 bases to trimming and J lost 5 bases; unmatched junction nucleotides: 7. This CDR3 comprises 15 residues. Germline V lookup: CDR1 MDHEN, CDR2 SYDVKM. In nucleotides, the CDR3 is TGTGCCAGCAGTTCCCCCGGACTAGCAGACAATGAGCAGTTCTTC. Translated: CASSSPGLADNEQFF.

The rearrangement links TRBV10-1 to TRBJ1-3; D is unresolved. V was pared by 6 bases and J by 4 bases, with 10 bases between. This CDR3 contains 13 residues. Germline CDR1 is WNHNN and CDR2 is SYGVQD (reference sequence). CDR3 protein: CASRRAPGNTIYF. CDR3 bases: TGCGCCAGCAGGAGAGCCCCGGGAAACACCATATATTTT.

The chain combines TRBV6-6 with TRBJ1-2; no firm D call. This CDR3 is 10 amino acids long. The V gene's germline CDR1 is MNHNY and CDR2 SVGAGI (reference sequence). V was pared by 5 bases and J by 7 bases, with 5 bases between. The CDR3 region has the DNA TGTGCCAGCAGTAACGTTGGCTACACCTTC. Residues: CASSNVGYTF.